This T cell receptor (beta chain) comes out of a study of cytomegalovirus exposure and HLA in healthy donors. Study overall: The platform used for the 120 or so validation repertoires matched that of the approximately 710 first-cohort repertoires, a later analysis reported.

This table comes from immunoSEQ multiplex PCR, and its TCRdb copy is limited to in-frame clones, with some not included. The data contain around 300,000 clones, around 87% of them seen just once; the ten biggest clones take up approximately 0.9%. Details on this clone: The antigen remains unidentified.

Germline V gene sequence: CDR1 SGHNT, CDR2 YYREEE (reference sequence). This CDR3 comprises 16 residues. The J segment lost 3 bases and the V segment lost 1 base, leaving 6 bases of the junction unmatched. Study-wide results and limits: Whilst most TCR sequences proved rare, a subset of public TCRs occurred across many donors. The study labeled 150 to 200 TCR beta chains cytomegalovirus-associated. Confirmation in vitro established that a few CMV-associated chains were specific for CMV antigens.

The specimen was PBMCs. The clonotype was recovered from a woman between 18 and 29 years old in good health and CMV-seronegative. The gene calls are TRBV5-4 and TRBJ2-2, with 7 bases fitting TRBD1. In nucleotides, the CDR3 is TGTGCCAGCAGCTTGAGGCTAGGGGGCCACACCGGGGAGCTGTTTTTT. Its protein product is CASSLRLGGHTGELFF.